These 30 T cell receptor beta chains share one sample of origin, sequenced in a study of regulatory T cells in long-lasting Graves disease. Indicated time point: newly diagnosed GD, antithyroid drugs for less than 3 months. PBMC RNA served as the TCR library source. To make TCR beta libraries, researchers used iRepertoire HTBI primers and Arm-PCR of CDR3 regions. TCRdb independently ran MiXCR on the multiplex PCR reads; one entry per CDR3 protein. The sample includes about 370,000 distinct CDR3 sequences, less than 20% of them seen just once. Sequenced material: peripheral blood mononuclear cells (PBMCs), taken at new diagnosis, from a patient treated with antithyroid drugs. The receptors were sampled from a female donor with Graves disease.

This clonotype was counted many times. The chain employs TRBV3-1 and TRBJ1-3, with 7 bases fitting TRBD1. The CDR3 is 17 residues long. Germline V gene sequence: CDR1 LGHDT, CDR2 YNNKEL (reference sequence). V shed 0 bases, J shed 0 bases, and the junction held 5 bases outside the gene matches. This chain's CDR3 is CASSQDGTALSGNTIYF. The CDR3 DNA reads as TGTGCCAGCAGCCAAGACGGGACAGCACTCTCTGGAAACACCATATATTTT.

This clonotype was seen ten or more times. The rearrangement links TRBV28 to TRBJ2-1, with 11 bases matching TRBD2. J was trimmed by 2 bases and V by 6 bases; bases with no gene match: 9. Germline values: CDR1 MDHEN, CDR2 SYDVKM. The CDR3 is 17 amino acids. Here the CDR3 reads CASSSRSGRAPYNEQFF. Written as DNA, the CDR3 is TGTGCCAGCAGCTCCCGTAGCGGGAGGGCCCCCTACAATGAGCAGTTCTTC.

This clonotype was seen many times. This chain links TRBV24-1 with TRBJ1-1; D not resolved. V gave up 7 bases and J gave up 0 bases, with 5 bases separating them. The germline V gene has CDR1 KGHDR and CDR2 SFDVKD. The CDR3 totals 12 residues. CDR3 coding DNA: TGTGCCACCAGAGACATGAACACTGAAGCTTTCTTT. Encoded protein: CATRDMNTEAFF.

This clonotype has ten or more counts. The V gene is TRBV20-1, the J gene TRBJ2-3; 10 positions agree with TRBD2. CDR1 is DFQATT, CDR2 SNEGSKA, per germline (reference sequence). The V gene end was trimmed by 4 bases and the J gene end by 4 bases; junction bases not matched to a gene: 5. This CDR3 has 14 residues. Written as DNA, the CDR3 is TGCAGTGCTAAACGACTAGCGGGTCCAGATACGCAGTATTTT. Amino acid sequence: CSAKRLAGPDTQYF.

This clonotype was picked up many times. V is TRBV12-3 or TRBV12-4 and J is TRBJ2-1, with TRBD2 matching over 7 bases. CDR3 length equals 21 residues. Unmatched junction bases numbered 21, after V lost 0 bases and J lost 4 bases. CDR3 DNA sequence: TGTGCCAGCAGTTTAGCGCGACGGAGCGGGCCTGGGGGGGGACGATACAATGAGCAGTTCTTC. Protein: CASSLARRSGPGGGRYNEQFF.

This clonotype was counted many times. The genes are TRBV6-5 and TRBJ2-7, with unresolved D. V lost 6 bases to trimming and J lost 3 bases, with 6 bases between them. Germline V gene lookup returns CDR1 MNHEY and CDR2 SVGAGI. The CDR3 covers 11 residues. The CDR3 region is CASSYDYEQYF. CDR3 in DNA: TGTGCCAGCAGCTACGACTACGAGCAGTACTTC.

This clonotype was observed a few times. The CDR3 protein is CSVEDGNYEQYF. The CDR3 DNA reads as TGCAGCGTTGAAGATGGAAATTACGAGCAGTACTTC. This chain joins TRBV29-1 and TRBJ2-7; D remains unclear. V was shortened by 0 bases and J by 4 bases, with 7 bases between the two germline ends. The CDR3 spans 12 residues. Germline values: CDR1 SQVTM, CDR2 ANQGSEA.

In its sample, this clonotype was seen many times. The rearrangement uses TRBV20-1 and TRBJ2-2; a possible D gene is TRBD2 (6 bases). This CDR3 has 14 amino acids. V lost 3 bases, J lost 6 bases, and 14 bases lay in between. Germline CDR1 is DFQATT and CDR2 is SNEGSKA (reference sequence). The CDR3 reads CSASDGGLAGELFF. The CDR3 nucleotides are TGCAGTGCTAGCGATGGGGGGTTGGCCGGGGAGCTGTTTTTT.

V usage is TRBV3-1 and J usage is TRBJ2-3, with 7 bases matching TRBD2. V trimming: 0 bases; J trimming: 0 bases; junction bases outside the gene matches: 12. The CDR3 totals 19 residues. Per germline, CDR1 LGHDT and CDR2 YNNKEL (reference sequence). CDR3 residues: CASSQDRGTTLSSTDTQYF. As DNA, the CDR3 is TGTGCCAGCAGCCAAGATCGAGGGACTACTTTGTCTAGCACAGATACGCAGTATTTT.

The V call is TRBV25-1, the J call TRBJ2-7, with a weak D call TRBD2 (6 bases). Germline V lookup: CDR1 MGHDK, CDR2 SYGVNS. CDR3 length equals 15 residues. Deletions cut 1 base from V and 0 bases from J, with 10 bases between. In DNA, the CDR3 is TGTGCCAGCAGTGAATCCCAGCGGGTCTCCTACGAGCAGTACTTC. Encoded protein: CASSESQRVSYEQYF.

Of note for this clonotype: This probably arose from a read error, given a far larger clone one base away. J is TRBJ2-3 and V is TRBV6-2 or TRBV6-3; no definite D call. The CDR3 covers 12 residues. Germline V CDR1 and CDR2: MNHEY, SVGEGT. V was clipped by 5 bases and J by 5 bases, with 8 bases between them. The DNA for the CDR3 is TGTGCCAGCAGTGAGTCGTTAGATACGCAGTATTTT. Its translation: CASSESLDTQYF.

CDR3 region: CASSSGLDSPLHF. CDR3 nucleotide sequence: TGTGCCAGCTCATCGGGGCTGGACTCACCCCTCCACTTT. The chain has TRBV18 and TRBJ1-6; TRBD1 might be the D (5 bases). Germline CDR1 is KGHSH and CDR2 is LQKENI. Trimming removed 5 bases from V and 10 bases from J, with 12 bases in between. The CDR3 contains 13 residues. The full variable domain, completed using reference TRBV18 and TRBJ1-6, is NAGVMQNPRHLVRRRGQEARLRCSPMKGHSHVYWYRQLPEEGLKFMVYLQKENIIDESGMPKERFSAEFPKEGPSILRIQQVVRGDSAAYFCASSSGLDSPLHFGNGTRLTVT.

This clonotype was seen ten or more times. The V and J genes are TRBV29-1 and TRBJ1-2; no reliable D call. The CDR3 has 11 amino acids. The germline CDR1 and CDR2 sequences are SQVTM and ANQGSEA. Trimming cost V 7 bases and J 5 bases, with 11 bases left between them. The CDR3 sequence is CSGQSGYGYTF. CDR3 in DNA: TGCAGCGGTCAATCCGGTTATGGCTACACCTTC.

This clonotype was counted many times. V is TRBV4-1 and J is TRBJ2-1, with 12 bases identical to TRBD2. V shed 8 bases and J 6 bases; nucleotides not matched to a gene: 2. The CDR3 consists of 13 residues. Germline CDR1 MGHRA, CDR2 YSYEKL. The CDR3 DNA is TGCGCCAGCCGGACTAGCGGGATCAATGAGCAGTTCTTC. This sequence encodes CASRTSGINEQFF.

The chain couples TRBV4-1 to TRBJ2-3; the D is unclear. Germline lookup yields CDR1 MGHRA and CDR2 YSYEKL. The CDR3 length is 16 residues. V was cut by 0 bases and J by 0 bases, with 10 bases left in between. This CDR3 is CASSQDRPISTDTQYF. For the CDR3, the DNA is TGCGCCAGCAGCCAAGATCGGCCCATTAGCACAGATACGCAGTATTTT.

Many counts were recorded for this clonotype. This rearrangement joins TRBV2 to TRBJ2-3; 7 bases match TRBD1. There are 15 residues in the CDR3. V dropped 3 bases and J dropped 1; count of bases not matched to a gene: 4. Germline assignment: CDR1 SNHLY and CDR2 FYNNEI. CDR3 nucleotides: TGTGCCAGCAGTGACGTAACAGGGGGCACAGATACGCAGTATTTT. This sequence encodes CASSDVTGGTDTQYF.

This clonotype was detected ten times or more. V and J are TRBV10-2 and TRBJ2-7; D tentatively reads TRBD1 or TRBD2 (5 bases each). V was pared by 6 bases and J by 2 bases, with 17 bases between. CDR1 is WSHSY and CDR2 is SAAADI in the germline V gene. The CDR3 spans 15 residues. The CDR3 DNA follows: TGCGCCAGCAGGGGGGACGGCCGCTGGCCCTACGAGCAGTACTTC. Its protein product is CASRGDGRWPYEQYF.

The sample holds many counts of this clonotype. The chain carries TRBV5-1 and TRBJ1-5; D unresolved. V lost 1 base and J 7 bases, leaving 9 bases between the germline ends. From germline, CDR1 is SGHRS and CDR2 YFSETQ. The CDR3 loop spans 13 amino acids. The CDR3 nucleotides read TGCGCCAGCAGCTTGTCACAGAACCAGCCCCAGCATTTT. This gives the protein CASSLSQNQPQHF.

The chain is built from TRBV12-3 or TRBV12-4 and TRBJ2-1, with no clear D. V was clipped by 5 bases and J by 7 bases, with 9 bases between them. CDR3 size: 12 residues. The CDR3, as DNA: TGTGCCAGCAGTCCGCATACAAATGAGCAGTTCTTC. Encoded protein: CASSPHTNEQFF.

This clonotype was counted many times. The V and J genes are TRBV9 and TRBJ2-5; no clear D. The CDR3 covers 13 residues. Germline V CDR1 and CDR2: SGDLS, YYNGEE. Trimming pared 2 bases from V and 2 bases from J, leaving 7 bases between. DNA of the CDR3: TGTGCCAGCAGCGTCGGCAGACAAGAGACCCAGTACTTC. Protein sequence: CASSVGRQETQYF.

This clonotype has a handful of counts. The rearrangement links TRBV2 to TRBJ1-2, with 7 bases matching TRBD1. The J segment lost 8 bases and the V segment lost 6 bases, leaving 9 bases of the junction unmatched. Germline V gene sequence: CDR1 SNHLY, CDR2 FYNNEI. This CDR3 comprises 13 residues. CDR3 coding DNA: TGTGCCAGCAGCAACAGGGGTTTAGACGGCTACACCTTC. Translated, it gives CASSNRGLDGYTF.

This clonotype was counted a few times. The junction and the germline gene differ at one end; a read error may be behind it. The chain joins TRBV29-1 to TRBJ2-1; 7 positions match TRBD2. Germline CDR1 and CDR2: SQVTM and ANQGSEA. This CDR3 has 11 amino acids. The CDR3 DNA reads TGCAGCGTTGAGGGGACTAAAGAACGCGTCTTC. It translates to CSVEGTKERVF.

This clonotype was observed at least ten times. J is TRBJ1-2 and V is TRBV3-1, with 11 bases matching TRBD1. Germline values: CDR1 LGHDT, CDR2 YNNKEL (reference sequence). Trimming at V came to 4 bases and at J to 6 bases, leaving 10 bases not matched to a gene. This CDR3 spans 16 amino acids. DNA for the CDR3: TGTGCCAGCAGCCGCGAAAAGAGGACAGGGGGCGATGGCTACACCTTC. Amino acid sequence: CASSREKRTGGDGYTF.

This clonotype has just a few counts. The chain links TRBV12-3 or TRBV12-4 to TRBJ1-2; 7 positions agree with TRBD1. The CDR3 is 12 residues long. The V and J ends lost 5 bases and 6 bases, in that order; junction bases with no gene match: 3. The CDR3 DNA reads TGTGCCAGCAGTCGACAGGGAAATGGCTACACCTTC. It encodes CASSRQGNGYTF.

The chain carries TRBV29-1 and TRBJ1-1, with D uncertain. Trimming removed 3 bases from V and 3 bases from J, with 8 bases in between. The CDR3 spans 12 residues. Germline assignment: CDR1 SQVTM and CDR2 ANQGSEA. CDR3 in DNA: TGCAGCGTTGATGGCGAGGACACTGAAGCTTTCTTT. It codes for CSVDGEDTEAFF.

This clonotype has only a few counts. The chain carries TRBV4-2 and TRBJ1-6, with TRBD1 matching 8 bases. Germline trimming cut 0 bases from V and 3 bases from J; bases unmatched to any gene: 7. This CDR3 has 18 residues. Germline loops: CDR1 LGHNA, CDR2 YNFKEQ. The CDR3 bases are TGTGCCAGCAGCCAAGATTTGGACAGGGCAAGCTATAATTCACCCCTCCACTTT. Residues: CASSQDLDRASYNSPLHF.

This clonotype came up once. The rearrangement uses TRBV7-6 and TRBJ2-3, with D uncertain. The tail of the sequence fits TRBJ2-5 better, so the J call may be wrong. The CDR3 is 11 residues long. The germline gives CDR1 SGHVS, CDR2 FNYEAQ. The CDR3 protein is CASSRLGTQYF. CDR3 DNA: TGTGCCAGCAGCCGCCTTGGGACCCAGTACTTC.

V and J are TRBV14 and TRBJ2-1, with 7 nucleotides matching TRBD1. V trimming: 0 bases; J trimming: 4 bases; junction bases outside the gene matches: 6. The CDR3 covers 16 residues. The V gene's germline CDR1 is SGHDN and CDR2 FVKESK. The chain's CDR3 is CASSQDPGTVYNEQFF. The DNA of the CDR3 is TGTGCCAGCAGCCAAGATCCTGGGACAGTATACAATGAGCAGTTCTTC.

This clonotype came up a few times. The V and J genes are TRBV4-1 and TRBJ2-3; D not certain. Looked up from germline, CDR1 is MGHRA and CDR2 is YSYEKL. V was pared by 0 bases and J by 7 bases, with 23 bases between. This CDR3 has 18 amino acids. The CDR3 loop is CASSQDLSATNLGYTQYF. The DNA for the CDR3 is TGCGCCAGCAGCCAAGATTTGTCAGCCACCAATCTTGGGTATACGCAGTATTTT.

This clonotype was observed many times. The J gene is TRBJ1-6, the V gene TRBV20-1; 7 bases match TRBD1. After removal of 1 base from V and 2 bases from J, the junction contained 2 bases not matched to a gene. The V gene's germline CDR1 is DFQATT and CDR2 SNEGSKA (reference sequence). The CDR3 covers 15 residues. CDR3 coding DNA: TGCAGTGCTAGAGTCAGGGGGACCTATAATTCACCCCTCCACTTT. It is translated as CSARVRGTYNSPLHF.